This TCR beta chain was recorded in a study of identical twins. Findings of the study overall: Cord blood beta clonotypes that were abundant carried fewer insertions, and memory repertoires showed no such trend. Weaker excess sharing between twins was seen in beta out-of-frame sequences.

Unique molecular identifiers were present on the cDNA, which also gained a universal primer site by template switching. TCRdb redid the calling of the 5' RACE reads with MiXCR, one entry per CDR3 protein. The sample has about 810,000 distinct CDR3 sequences; roughly an eighth are singletons. This clonotype appeared many times. What it binds is unknown. CDR3 length: 13 residues. Germline V CDR1 and CDR2: SGHTA, FQGTGA. The V and J ends lost 5 bases and 1 base respectively, with 8 bases between them. Another study also made use of these data, one on yellow fever vaccine responses in identical twins. That source reports: Reportedly, the response of twins' T cells to the vaccine seemed partly convergent, partly personalized.

This rearrangement joins TRBV7-3 to TRBJ1-1; no clear D gene. Sequencing was carried out using PBMCs. This receptor was obtained from a woman between 18 and 29 years old in good health. Here the CDR3 reads CASSLTPNTEAFF. The CDR3 DNA reads as TGTGCCAGCAGCCTGACACCGAACACTGAAGCTTTCTTT.